Each of the 13 T cell receptor beta chains below was sequenced from the same sample in a study of shared clonotypes between healthy human individuals. CD45RO-negative CD8 cells positively selected for CCR7 made up the naive population, which excluded terminally differentiated effector memory CD45RA+ cells. The protocol was immunoSEQ multiplex PCR, while the TCRdb copy is restricted to in-frame clones and leaves out a portion. The sample records about 2.2 million clones, under 95% being singletons. Specimen: naive CD8+ T cells from PBMCs. These receptors all stem from a young man in good health. Some clones in this sample may be carry-over from other donors' samples.

This clone was picked up one time. The chain couples TRBV2 to TRBJ2-1; TRBD2 agrees at 14 bases. V trimming: 4 bases; J trimming: 8 bases; junction bases outside the gene matches: 10. The CDR3 has 17 residues. Per the germline V gene, CDR1 is SNHLY and CDR2 is FYNNEI. The CDR3, as DNA: TGTGCCAGCAGTGGGTTGACTAGCGGGAGGGCCCCTTATGAGCAGTTCTTC. Its translation: CASSGLTSGRAPYEQFF. Filled out from reference TRBV2 and TRBJ2-1, the complete variable domain reads EPEVTQTPSHQVTQMGQEVILRCVPISNHLYFYWYRQILGQKVEFLVSFYNNEISEKSEIFDDQFSVERPDGSNFTLKIRSTKLEDSAMYFCASSGLTSGRAPYEQFFGPGTRLTVL.

The count of this clone is one. The V gene is TRBV28, the J gene TRBJ1-1; tentatively, D is TRBD1 (6 bases). CDR1 is MDHEN and CDR2 is SYDVKM in the germline V gene. Trimming removed 7 bases at V and 2 bases at J, with 14 bases between. This CDR3 spans 14 amino acids. In DNA, the CDR3 is TGTGCCAGCATTACGACAGGCCTAAACACTGAAGCTTTCTTT. This codes for CASITTGLNTEAFF.

The chain joins TRBV6-5 to TRBJ2-1, with D hard to call. CDR1 and CDR2 (germline): MNHEY, SVGAGI. Trimming removed 7 bases from V and 8 bases from J, with 18 bases in between. This CDR3 contains 14 residues. The CDR3 DNA reads as TGTGCCAGCACACAATTTGGAACCGGCCATGAGCAGTTCTTC. Translation: CASTQFGTGHEQFF.

The rearrangement joins TRBV5-1 to TRBJ2-7; a weak D match, TRBD2 (5 bases). The CDR3 has 15 amino acids. V lost 2 bases, J lost 6 bases, and 18 bases lay in between. Germline CDR1 SGHRS, CDR2 YFSETQ. The CDR3 region is CASSFGRIPAGEQYF. CDR3 in DNA: TGCGCCAGCAGCTTTGGTCGAATCCCCGCGGGCGAGCAGTACTTC.

Points on this clone: Sequence at one end of the junction differs from germline and may be a read error. J is TRBJ2-7 and V is TRBV6-1; D is possibly TRBD1 (6 bases). The CDR3 totals 12 residues. Germline V gives CDR1 MNHNS, CDR2 SASEGT. This chain's CDR3 is CASRQIPGTSAF. As DNA, the CDR3 is TGTGCCAGCAGGCAAATACCCGGGACATCGGCCTTC.

The rearrangement joins TRBV19 to TRBJ2-7; D is unresolved. This CDR3 region has 14 residues. Germline V CDR1 and CDR2: LNHDA, SQIVND (reference sequence). V dropped 0 bases and J dropped 6 bases, with 12 bases sitting between them. The chain's CDR3 is CASSIDLFGPEQYF. The CDR3 DNA reads as TGTGCCAGTAGTATAGATCTATTTGGACCCGAGCAGTACTTC.

This chain connects TRBV7-9 to TRBJ2-7; possibly TRBD1 for D (6 bases). V gave up 4 bases and J gave up 3 bases, with 16 bases separating them. The CDR3 consists of 15 residues. The germline V gene encodes CDR1 SEHNR and CDR2 FQNEAQ (reference sequence). This CDR3 is CASSSGNREYYEQYF. The CDR3 nucleotides read TGTGCCAGCAGCTCTGGGAACAGGGAGTACTACGAGCAGTACTTC.

As regards this clone: This sample also contains other DNA sequences that code for the same CDR3. The J gene is TRBJ2-7, the V gene TRBV6-6, with D unclear. This CDR3 contains 13 residues. V lost 0 bases and J lost 2, with 5 bases in between. CDR1 is MNHNY and CDR2 is SVGAGI in the germline V gene (reference sequence). CDR3 region: CASSYSSPYEQYF. The DNA of the CDR3 is TGTGCCAGCAGTTACTCGAGCCCCTACGAGCAGTACTTC.

J is TRBJ2-3 and V is TRBV9; D gene ambiguous. The germline V gene encodes CDR1 SGDLS and CDR2 YYNGEE. The CDR3 has 15 amino acids. The ends were cut back, 1 base at V and 4 bases at J, with 13 bases in the middle. CDR3 nucleotide sequence: TGTGCCAGCAGCGTAAGTGGGAACAAACCAGATACGCAGTATTTT. This codes for CASSVSGNKPDTQYF.

The chain recombines TRBV4-1 with TRBJ2-7, with D tentatively TRBD1 or TRBD2 (6 bases each). The germline V gene has CDR1 MGHRA and CDR2 YSYEKL. This CDR3 region has 17 residues. The V gene lost 4 bases and the J gene lost 4 bases, with 23 bases spanning the gap. The CDR3, as DNA: TGCGCCAGCAGCCGTAGCACCGGGACACGGGGAGGTTACGAGCAGTACTTC. Residues: CASSRSTGTRGGYEQYF.

The CDR3 nucleotides are TGTGCCAGCAGTGTTGGGGGCTTGGGTGAAGCTTTCTTT. Residues: CASSVGGLGEAFF. The chain couples TRBV7-2 to TRBJ1-1; D possibly corresponds to TRBD1 (6 bases). V lost 6 bases and J 7 bases, leaving 15 bases between the germline ends. The length of the CDR3 is 13 residues. CDR1 and CDR2 (germline): SGHTA, FQGNSA.

The J gene is TRBJ2-7, the V gene TRBV27, with 16 bases identical to TRBD2. CDR1 is MNHEY and CDR2 is SMNVEV in the germline V gene (reference sequence). The CDR3 is made up of 22 amino acids. V gave up 7 bases and J gave up 0 bases; unmatched junction bases: 21. CDR3 bases: TGTGCCAGCACCGCTCCGGGACTAGCGGGAGGGACTCCCACACTGGGCTCCTACGAGCAGTACTTC. Protein sequence: CASTAPGLAGGTPTLGSYEQYF.

The V and J genes are TRBV27 and TRBJ2-1; no reliable D call. The germline gives CDR1 MNHEY, CDR2 SMNVEV (reference sequence). V was shortened by 3 bases and J by 5 bases, with 8 bases between the two germline ends. CDR3 length: 13 amino acids. The CDR3 protein is CASSLVRDNEQFF. The CDR3 DNA sequence: TGTGCCAGCAGTTTGGTCCGAGACAATGAGCAGTTCTTC.